What follows are 4 T cell receptor beta chains derived from one specimen sequenced in a study of blood T cell repertoires in COVID-19. Assay used: immunoSEQ multiplex PCR; TCRdb lists only in-frame clones, some missing. Among roughly 200,000 clones listed, 85% were seen once. Sequencing was done on a sample of PBMCs or T cells enriched from blood (not recorded which). The receptors come from a man aged 35-49 years who had recovered from COVID-19.

The rearrangement links TRBV30 to TRBJ2-1; 9 positions match TRBD2. The CDR3 totals 17 residues. Germline CDR1 and CDR2: GTSNPN and SVGIG (reference sequence). V was clipped by 1 base and J by 3 bases; unmatched bases: 10. In DNA form, the CDR3 reads TGTGCCTGGAGTGGGGGCGCTAGCGGGGAAATCTACAATGAGCAGTTCTTC. Its protein is CAWSGGASGEIYNEQFF. Using reference TRBV30 and TRBJ2-1 for the parts outside the CDR3, the full variable domain is SQTIHQWPATLVQPVGSPLSLECTVEGTSNPNLYWYRQAAGRGLQLLFYSVGIGQISSEVPQNLSASRPQDRQFILSSKKLLLSDSGFYLCAWSGGASGEIYNEQFFGPGTRLTVL.

This chain links TRBV30 with TRBJ2-7; D ambiguous. Germline V gene sequence: CDR1 GTSNPN, CDR2 SVGIG (reference sequence). V lost 5 bases to trimming and J lost 9 bases, with 17 bases between them. The CDR3 has 12 residues. Here the CDR3 reads CAWGSQLWVQYF. The DNA for the CDR3 is TGTGCCTGGGGGTCACAGCTCTGGGTGCAGTACTTC.

CDR3 bases: TGTGCCAGCAGGGGAGGGGGCACAGATACGCAGTATTTT. Encoded protein: CASRGGGTDTQYF. The gene calls are TRBV3-1 (or the pseudogene TRBV3-2) and TRBJ2-3; TRBD2 matches at 7 bases. The CDR3 length is 13 residues. V lost 6 bases, J lost 1 base, and 1 base stayed unmatched. Germline V gives CDR1 LGHDT, CDR2 YNNKEL (reference sequence).

V is TRBV5-1 and J is TRBJ2-4, with D possibly TRBD1 on 6 matching bases. Germline CDR1 SGHRS, CDR2 YFSETQ. This CDR3 has 19 amino acids. Trimming cost V 2 bases and J 0 bases, with 21 bases left between them. DNA for the CDR3: TGCGCCAGCAGCTTAGGGCTGAGACAGGAGACTTTAGCCAAAAACATTCAGTACTTC. Translation: CASSLGLRQETLAKNIQYF.